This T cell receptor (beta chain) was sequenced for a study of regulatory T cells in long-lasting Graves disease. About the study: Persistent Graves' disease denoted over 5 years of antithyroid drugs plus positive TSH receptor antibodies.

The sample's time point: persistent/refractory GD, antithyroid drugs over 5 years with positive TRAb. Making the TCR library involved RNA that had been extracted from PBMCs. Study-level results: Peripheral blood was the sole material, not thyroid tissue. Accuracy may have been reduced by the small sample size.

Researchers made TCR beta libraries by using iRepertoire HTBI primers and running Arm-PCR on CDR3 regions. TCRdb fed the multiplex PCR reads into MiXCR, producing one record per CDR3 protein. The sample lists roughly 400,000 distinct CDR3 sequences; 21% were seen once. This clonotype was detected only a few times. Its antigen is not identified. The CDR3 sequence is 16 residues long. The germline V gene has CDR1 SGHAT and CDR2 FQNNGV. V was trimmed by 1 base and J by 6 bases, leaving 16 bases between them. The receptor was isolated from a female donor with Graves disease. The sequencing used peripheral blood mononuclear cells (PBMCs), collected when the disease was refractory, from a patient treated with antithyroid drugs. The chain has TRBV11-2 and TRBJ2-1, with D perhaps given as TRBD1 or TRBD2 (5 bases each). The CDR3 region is CASSLGDGPPSNEQFF. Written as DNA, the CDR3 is TGTGCCAGCAGCTTAGGGGACGGGCCCCCGAGCAATGAGCAGTTCTTC.